The rows below give T cell receptor beta chains drawn from one sample of a study of cytomegalovirus exposure and HLA in healthy donors. Profiled with immunoSEQ multiplex PCR; TCRdb holds only in-frame clones, not every one. The sample lists more than 90,000 clones; approximately 80% were seen once. The sequencing input was PBMCs. These receptors came from a man in his forties or fifties in good health and CMV-seropositive. The conserved cysteine and the conserved F or W are not part of the CDR3 here.

J: TRBJ2-7; V: TRBV11-2; CDR3: ASSLESGGTYEQY
J: TRBJ2-5; V: TRBV18; CDR3: ASSPYQGEETQY
J: TRBJ1-1; V: TRBV4-1; CDR3: ASSQGNTGSTEAF
J: TRBJ1-3; V: TRBV6-1; CDR3: ASSEALASGNTIY
J: TRBJ1-2; V: TRBV5-4; CDR3: ASSFGDSYGYT
J: TRBJ2-7; V: TRBV4-3; CDR3: ASSQEFGSYEQY
J: TRBJ2-1; V: TRBV11-2; CDR3: ASSLEVSTGEQF
J: TRBJ2-1; V: TRBV7-9; CDR3: ASSFLAGGQDEQF
J: TRBJ1-2; V: TRBV27; CDR3: ASSPQPRGLYGYT
J: TRBJ2-7; V: TRBV6-6; CDR3: ASSDGTGGSYEQY
J: TRBJ2-7; V: TRBV27; CDR3: ASSLAQGGLYEQY
J: TRBJ2-5; V: TRBV2; CDR3: ASSGIETGAPGETQY
J: TRBJ2-1; V: TRBV28; CDR3: ASTLGGVPYNEQF
J: TRBJ1-2; V: TRBV28; CDR3: ASSPGQGHT
J: TRBJ2-5; V: TRBV5-4; CDR3: ASSFGGQGKTFETQY
J: TRBJ2-3; V: TRBV5-1; CDR3: ASTSSTDTQY
J: TRBJ1-2; V: TRBV10-2; CDR3: ASSVDRGNGGYT
J: TRBJ2-1; V: TRBV18; CDR3: ASSPDRTVNEQF
J: TRBJ2-7; V: TRBV30; CDR3: AWSVFTARDYEQY
J: TRBJ2-3; V: TRBV7-2; CDR3: ASSFGQNTDTQY
J: TRBJ2-5; V: TRBV30; CDR3: AWKSSAETQY
J: TRBJ1-2; V: TRBV5-6; CDR3: ASSLAGGGLRIGYT
J: TRBJ1-4; V: TRBV7-9; CDR3: ASSPMGLGNEKLF
J: TRBJ1-2; V: TRBV7-9; CDR3: ASSLRGANYGYT
J: TRBJ1-1; V: TRBV7-2; CDR3: ASSLGAPSTNTEAF
J: TRBJ2-3; V: TRBV28; CDR3: ASRKRRSTDTQY
J: TRBJ1-2; V: TRBV7-9; CDR3: ASSDTNYGYT
J: TRBJ1-3; V: TRBV11-2; CDR3: ASSFGTVNGNTIY
J: TRBJ2-1; V: TRBV5-1; CDR3: ASSPEGYLGTNNEQF
J: TRBJ2-1; V: TRBV7-6; CDR3: ASRRLATHEQF
J: TRBJ1-2; V: TRBV28; CDR3: ASSSASSKDRGYGYT
J: TRBJ1-5; V: TRBV19; CDR3: ASSIQGRDQPQH
J: TRBJ2-1; V: TRBV7-7; CDR3: ASSPSGSYNEQF
J: TRBJ1-4; V: TRBV5-1; CDR3: ASSSDSHNEKLF